This T cell receptor beta chain was found in a study of blood T cell repertoires in COVID-19. Study as a whole: There were acute and convalescent COVID-19 samples, and they came from the United States, Italy and Spain. T cells, B-cell-depleted T cells, or PBMCs supplied cDNA or gDNA.

In the original analysis: Reference gene primer amplification gave nucleated cell count estimates. This table comes from immunoSEQ multiplex PCR, and its TCRdb copy is limited to in-frame clones, with some not included. Clone size and V and J calls were adopted from that table, with D and trimming inferred from the DNA. The sample lists around 100,000 clones; more than 75% were seen once. This CDR3 is 16 amino acids long. Between the trimmed V and J ends, which lost 5 bases and 1 base, there was a span of 14 bases. The germline CDR1 and CDR2 sequences are SGHTA and FQGTGA. The rearrangement links TRBV7-3 to TRBJ2-2; possibly TRBD2 for D (5 bases). This receptor was obtained from a human donor in a cohort sampled during active COVID-19. The sample was peripheral blood. The CDR3 DNA reads TGTGCCAGCAGCCAGGCGGGTCTTTTGAACACCGGGGAGCTGTTTTTT. Translated: CASSQAGLLNTGELFF.